Below, 16 T cell receptor beta chains from the same sample are listed, as sequenced in a study of blood T cell repertoires in COVID-19. Some clones are missing from TCRdb's copy, which holds only in-frame ones; the method was immunoSEQ multiplex PCR. The repertoire holds around 270,000 clones, with 65% to 85% as singletons. Sequenced material: peripheral blood. These receptors were taken from a person aged 65 to 85 with COVID-19, enrolled during active disease.

The gene calls are TRBV6-6 and TRBJ2-1; 10 positions match TRBD2. CDR1 MNHNY and CDR2 SVGAGI come from the germline V gene (reference sequence). Trimming took 5 bases from V and 0 from J; bases not matched to a gene: 10. The CDR3 runs to 18 residues. As DNA, the CDR3 is TGTGCCAGCAGTCCATCCCCGGCTAGCGGGAGCTCCTACAATGAGCAGTTCTTC. It translates to CASSPSPASGSSYNEQFF.

DNA for the CDR3: TGTGCCAGCAGCCGAAGGACAGGGGGGGATTCCTACGAGCAGTACTTC. It translates to CASSRRTGGDSYEQYF. The chain carries TRBV3-1 (or the pseudogene TRBV3-2) and TRBJ2-7; the match to TRBD1 covers 10 bases. Germline CDR1 reads LGHDT; CDR2 reads YNNKEL (reference sequence). Trimming removed 4 bases from V and 1 base from J; junction bases left unmatched: 7. The CDR3 contains 16 residues.

This chain uses TRBV5-1 with TRBJ2-1; the match to TRBD1 covers 9 bases. J gave up 5 bases and V 0 bases, and 9 bases lay outside the gene matches. From germline, CDR1 is SGHRS and CDR2 YFSETQ. The CDR3 loop spans 17 amino acids. CDR3 residues: CASSLGRGGTGNNEQFF. CDR3 sequence (DNA): TGCGCCAGCAGCTTGGGGCGTGGGGGGACAGGGAACAATGAGCAGTTCTTC.

This clone was seen just once. The V and J genes are TRBV6-2 or TRBV6-3 and TRBJ1-6; 9 bases match TRBD1. Germline CDR1 and CDR2: MNHEY and SVGEGT. The CDR3 extends over 16 amino acids. V was pared by 0 bases and J by 3 bases, with 0 bases of the junction left unmatched. The CDR3: CASSYSTGGYNSPLHF. The DNA for the CDR3 is TGTGCCAGCAGTTACTCGACAGGGGGCTATAATTCACCCCTCCACTTT.

The chain uses TRBV2 and TRBJ2-1; D is uncertain. Germline assignment: CDR1 SNHLY and CDR2 FYNNEI. The CDR3 runs to 13 residues. Trimming took 8 bases from V and 4 from J, leaving 12 bases between them. The CDR3 region is CASSPLVYNEQFF. Written as DNA, the CDR3 is TGTGCCAGCTCCCCACTGGTTTACAATGAGCAGTTCTTC. The full variable domain, in which reference TRBV2 and TRBJ2-1 provide the parts outside the CDR3, is EPEVTQTPSHQVTQMGQEVILRCVPISNHLYFYWYRQILGQKVEFLVSFYNNEISEKSEIFDDQFSVERPDGSNFTLKIRSTKLEDSAMYFCASSPLVYNEQFFGPGTRLTVL.

The chain carries TRBV11-2 and TRBJ1-4, with D possibly matching TRBD1 (5 bases). The CDR3 runs to 13 residues. Trimming pared 3 bases from V and 5 bases from J, leaving 7 bases between. Germline CDR1 SGHAT, CDR2 FQNNGV. CDR3 sequence reads: CASSLGGNEKLFF. CDR3 coding DNA: TGTGCCAGCAGCTTGGGGGGGAATGAAAAACTGTTTTTT.

The V and J genes are TRBV19 and TRBJ1-6; 12 bases agree with TRBD1. Germline V lookup: CDR1 LNHDA, CDR2 SQIVND (reference sequence). The CDR3 sequence is 16 residues long. The V segment lost 9 bases and the J segment 14 bases; nucleotides outside the gene matches: 17. CDR3 sequence (DNA): TGTGCCAGCAAAGCCGAGGGACAGGGGGCGGGTTCGGCCCTCCACTTT. Protein product: CASKAEGQGAGSALHF.

In this sample, this clone turned up once. The rearrangement links TRBV7-8 to TRBJ1-3; no definite D call. CDR1 and CDR2 from the germline V gene are SGHVS and FQNEAQ. V shed 4 bases and J shed 7 bases, with 20 bases lying between them. This CDR3 comprises 16 residues. CDR3 in amino acids: CASSSFLRVTSNTIYF. Written as DNA, the CDR3 is TGTGCCAGCAGCTCATTTTTACGGGTAACGTCCAACACCATATATTTT.

The CDR3: CASSLTGTQDNEQFF. CDR3 nucleotide sequence: TGTGCCAGCAGCCTGACTGGGACACAGGACAATGAGCAGTTCTTC. The chain links TRBV5-4 to TRBJ2-1; weak D call: TRBD1 (6 bases). CDR3 length: 15 amino acids. Germline V gives CDR1 SGHNT, CDR2 YYREEE (reference sequence). Trimming removed 4 bases at V and 5 bases at J, with 16 bases between.

J is TRBJ1-1 and V is TRBV5-6, with a tentative D call TRBD1 (5 bases). Germline V CDR1 and CDR2: SGHDT, YYEEEE. V lost 5 bases, J lost 7 bases, and 15 bases lay in between. This CDR3 contains 13 residues. The CDR3 DNA reads as TGTGCCAGCAGGGAGCGTGGGAGGGGTGAAGCTTTCTTT. Amino acid sequence: CASRERGRGEAFF.

The gene calls are TRBV19 and TRBJ1-3; D possibly corresponds to TRBD1 (6 bases). Trimming shortened V by 1 base and J by 0 bases, and 10 bases separated the two germline ends. The CDR3 totals 16 residues. CDR1 LNHDA and CDR2 SQIVND come from the germline V gene (reference sequence). CDR3 nucleotide sequence: TGTGCCAGTAGTATAGGTGGACAGCGCTCTGGAAACACCATATATTTT. It is translated as CASSIGGQRSGNTIYF.

The chain recombines TRBV4-1 with TRBJ2-3, with 13 bases fitting TRBD2. The CDR3 totals 16 residues. V was pared by 4 bases and J by 4 bases, with 5 bases of the junction left unmatched. CDR1 MGHRA and CDR2 YSYEKL come from the germline V gene. CDR3 protein: CASSLTSGGASDTQYF. In nucleotides, the CDR3 is TGCGCCAGCAGCCTAACTAGCGGGGGGGCGTCAGATACGCAGTATTTT.

In this sample, this clone turned up many times. The CDR3 spells CASSPQTGGRTQYF. The DNA for the CDR3 is TGTGCCAGCAGTCCACAGACAGGCGGACGGACCCAGTACTTC. The chain carries TRBV27 and TRBJ2-5; a possible D gene is TRBD1 (6 bases). Germline CDR1 is MNHEY and CDR2 is SMNVEV (reference sequence). The CDR3 sequence is 14 residues long. Trimming shortened V by 5 bases and J by 7 bases, and 17 bases separated the two germline ends.

This clone has just a few counts. V usage is TRBV7-9 and J usage is TRBJ2-5; D is perhaps TRBD2 (5 bases). The CDR3 length is 16 residues. V dropped 3 bases and J dropped 5 bases, with 19 bases sitting between them. Germline loops: CDR1 SEHNR, CDR2 FQNEAQ (reference sequence). CDR3 sequence reads: CASSFRGASSLETQYF. CDR3 DNA sequence: TGTGCCAGCAGCTTTCGGGGAGCTAGCTCTCTCGAGACCCAGTACTTC.

V is TRBV18 and J is TRBJ1-1; D call uncertain. CDR1 is KGHSH and CDR2 is LQKENI in the germline V gene. V was shortened by 3 bases and J by 4 bases, with 9 bases between the two germline ends. The CDR3 totals 13 residues. The CDR3 spells CASSPRDTTEAFF. The CDR3 coding sequence is TGTGCCAGCTCACCCCGGGATACCACTGAAGCTTTCTTT. Variable domain in full (rest from reference TRBV18 and TRBJ1-1): NAGVMQNPRHLVRRRGQEARLRCSPMKGHSHVYWYRQLPEEGLKFMVYLQKENIIDESGMPKERFSAEFPKEGPSILRIQQVVRGDSAAYFCASSPRDTTEAFFGQGTRLTVV.

This chain joins TRBV2 and TRBJ1-1; the D is unclear. CDR1 and CDR2 from the germline V gene are SNHLY and FYNNEI. V dropped 7 bases and J dropped 11 bases, with 17 bases sitting between them. The CDR3 is made up of 12 amino acids. CDR3: CASNMDVQRAFF. In nucleotides, the CDR3 is TGTGCCAGCAATATGGACGTCCAGCGGGCTTTCTTT.